This T cell receptor (beta chain) is from a study of blood T cell repertoires in COVID-19. Study details: Italy, Spain and the United States were the sources of the convalescent and acute COVID-19 samples.

Per the authors' pipeline: Estimated nucleated cell counts came from reference gene primer amplification. The data were produced by immunoSEQ multiplex PCR, yet TCRdb's version contains in-frame clones alone and is incomplete. V, J and clone size derive from that table, while D and trimming were established from the DNA sequence. The sample includes 150,000 to 200,000 clones, roughly 88% of them seen just once. Followed over time, Seattle patients had been enrolled while infection was active. V was shortened by 0 bases and J by 4 bases, with 8 bases between the two germline ends. This CDR3 is built from 14 residues. In germline, CDR1 is SGHRS, CDR2 YFSETQ.

This clonotype was sampled from a man older than 75 with COVID-19, enrolled during active disease. Source material: peripheral blood. The J gene is TRBJ1-5, the V gene TRBV5-1, with unresolved D. CDR3 bases: TGCGCCAGCAGCTTGGGACAAAATAATCAGCCCCAGCATTTT. It encodes CASSLGQNNQPQHF.